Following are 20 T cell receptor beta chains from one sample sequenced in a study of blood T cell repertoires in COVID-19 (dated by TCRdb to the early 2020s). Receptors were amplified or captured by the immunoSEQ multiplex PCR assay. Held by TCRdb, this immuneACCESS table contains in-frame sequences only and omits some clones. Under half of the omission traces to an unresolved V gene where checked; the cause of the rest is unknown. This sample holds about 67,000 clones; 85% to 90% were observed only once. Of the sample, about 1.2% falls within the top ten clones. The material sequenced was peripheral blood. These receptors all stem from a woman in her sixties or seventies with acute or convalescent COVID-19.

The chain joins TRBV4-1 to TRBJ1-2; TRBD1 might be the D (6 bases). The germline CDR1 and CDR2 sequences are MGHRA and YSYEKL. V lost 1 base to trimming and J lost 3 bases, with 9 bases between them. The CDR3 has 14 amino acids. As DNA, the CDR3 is TGCGCCAGCAGCCAAGGGACAGCTCACTATGGCTACACCTTC. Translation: CASSQGTAHYGYTF.

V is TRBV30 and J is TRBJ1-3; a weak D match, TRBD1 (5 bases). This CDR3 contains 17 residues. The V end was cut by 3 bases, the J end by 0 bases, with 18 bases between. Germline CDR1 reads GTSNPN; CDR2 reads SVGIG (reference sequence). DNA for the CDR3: TGTGCCTGGAGCTCAGGGAATTCCATTTCCTCTGGAAACACCATATATTTT. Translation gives CAWSSGNSISSGNTIYF.

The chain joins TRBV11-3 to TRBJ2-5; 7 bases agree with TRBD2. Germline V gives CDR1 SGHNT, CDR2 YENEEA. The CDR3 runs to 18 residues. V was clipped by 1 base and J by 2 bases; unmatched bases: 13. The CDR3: CASSLGSGDSGPQETQYF. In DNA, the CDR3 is TGTGCCAGCAGCTTAGGATCCGGAGATAGCGGGCCACAAGAGACCCAGTACTTC.

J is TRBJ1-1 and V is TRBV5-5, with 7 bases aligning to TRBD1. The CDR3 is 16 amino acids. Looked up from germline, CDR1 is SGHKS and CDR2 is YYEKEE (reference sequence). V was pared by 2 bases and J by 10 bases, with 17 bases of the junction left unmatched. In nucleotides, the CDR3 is TGTGCCAGCAGCTTAAGAACCTTGACAGGGCATGACGCAGCTTTCTTT. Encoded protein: CASSLRTLTGHDAAFF.

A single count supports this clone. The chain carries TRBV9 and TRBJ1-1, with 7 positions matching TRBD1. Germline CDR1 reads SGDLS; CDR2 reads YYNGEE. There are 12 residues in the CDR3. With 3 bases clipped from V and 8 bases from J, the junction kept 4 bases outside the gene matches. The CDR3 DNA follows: TGTGCCAGCAGCGACACGGACAGGGAAGCTTTCTTT. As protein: CASSDTDREAFF.

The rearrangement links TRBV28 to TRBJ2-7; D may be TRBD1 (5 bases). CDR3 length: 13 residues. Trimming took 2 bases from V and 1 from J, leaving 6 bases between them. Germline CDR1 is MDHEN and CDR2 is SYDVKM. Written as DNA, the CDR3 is TGTGCCAGCAGTTTAACAGGATCCTACGAGCAGTACGTC. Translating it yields CASSLTGSYEQYV.

CDR3 nucleotide sequence: TGCGCCAGCAGCCAAGATTGGCTAGTTAAGAATGAGCAGTTCTTC. Its translation is CASSQDWLVKNEQFF. The chain links TRBV4-3 to TRBJ2-1; D gene unclear. Trimming took off 0 bases at V and 7 bases at J, with 13 bases between the two ends. CDR3 length: 15 residues. Germline V lookup: CDR1 LGHNA, CDR2 YSLEER.

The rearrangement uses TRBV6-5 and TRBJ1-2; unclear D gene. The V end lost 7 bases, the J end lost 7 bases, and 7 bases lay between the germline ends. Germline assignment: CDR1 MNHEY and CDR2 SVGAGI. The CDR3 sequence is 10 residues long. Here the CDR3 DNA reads TGTGCCAGCATAGGAGGTGGCTACACCTTC. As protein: CASIGGGYTF.

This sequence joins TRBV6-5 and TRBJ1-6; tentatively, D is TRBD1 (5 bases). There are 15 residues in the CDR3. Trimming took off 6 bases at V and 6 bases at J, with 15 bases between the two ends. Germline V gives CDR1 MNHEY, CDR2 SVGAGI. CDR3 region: CASRTLGGVNSPLHF. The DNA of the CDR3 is TGTGCCAGCAGGACTCTTGGAGGGGTTAATTCACCCCTCCACTTT.

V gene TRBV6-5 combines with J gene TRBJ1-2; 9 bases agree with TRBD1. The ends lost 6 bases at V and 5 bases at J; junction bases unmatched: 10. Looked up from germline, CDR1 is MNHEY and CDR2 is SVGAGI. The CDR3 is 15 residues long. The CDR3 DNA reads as TGTGCCAGCAGATGGACAGGGGCAATTCGATATGGCTACACCTTC. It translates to CASRWTGAIRYGYTF.

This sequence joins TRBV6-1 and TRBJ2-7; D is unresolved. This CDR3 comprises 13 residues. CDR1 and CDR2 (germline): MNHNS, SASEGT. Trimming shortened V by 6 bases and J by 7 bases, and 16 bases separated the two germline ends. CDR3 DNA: TGTGCCAGCAGCTACGGCCCCGGAGCAGAGCAGTACGTC. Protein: CASSYGPGAEQYV.

DNA for the CDR3: TGTGCCACCACGGGGGGACAGGGGGCGGTCTATGGCTACACCTTC. Translating it yields CATTGGQGAVYGYTF. The V and J genes are TRBV19 and TRBJ1-2; 12 nucleotides agree with TRBD1. CDR3 length: 15 residues. Losses at the gene ends were 10 bases for V and 4 bases for J; bases not matched to a gene: 10. CDR1 LNHDA and CDR2 SQIVND come from the germline V gene (reference sequence).

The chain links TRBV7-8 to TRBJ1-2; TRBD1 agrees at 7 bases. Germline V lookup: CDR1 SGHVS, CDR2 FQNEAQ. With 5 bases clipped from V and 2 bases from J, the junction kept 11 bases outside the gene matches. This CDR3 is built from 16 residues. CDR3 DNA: TGTGCCAGCAGCCGATCGGGGACAGATCGCAACTATGGCTACACCTTC. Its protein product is CASSRSGTDRNYGYTF.

The CDR3 nucleotides read TGTGCCAGCAGCCGGGGGGAGGGGAATGAGCAGTTCTTC. Amino acid sequence: CASSRGEGNEQFF. The gene calls are TRBV7-7 and TRBJ2-1, with TRBD2 matching over 7 bases. Germline V CDR1 and CDR2: SSHAT, FNYEAQ (reference sequence). The V segment lost 5 bases and the J segment 7 bases; nucleotides outside the gene matches: 5. CDR3 length equals 13 residues.

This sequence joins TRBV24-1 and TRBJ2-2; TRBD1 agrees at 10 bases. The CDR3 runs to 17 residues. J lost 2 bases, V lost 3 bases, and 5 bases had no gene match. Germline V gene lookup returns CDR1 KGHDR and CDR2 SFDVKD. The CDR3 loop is CATSDRDRGLNTGELFF. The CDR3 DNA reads TGTGCCACCAGTGATCGTGACAGGGGGCTAAACACCGGGGAGCTGTTTTTT.

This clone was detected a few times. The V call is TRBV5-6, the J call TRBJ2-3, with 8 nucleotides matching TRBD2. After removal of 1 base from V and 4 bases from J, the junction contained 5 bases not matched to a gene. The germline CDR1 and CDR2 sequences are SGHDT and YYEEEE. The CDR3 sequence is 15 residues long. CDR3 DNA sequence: TGTGCCAGCAGCTTGTTTAGCGGGACGGCAGATACGCAGTATTTT. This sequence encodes CASSLFSGTADTQYF.

As DNA, the CDR3 is TGTGCCAGCAGGTGGCGGGGGATAGATACGCAGTATTTT. It codes for CASRWRGIDTQYF. V usage is TRBV6-5 and J usage is TRBJ2-3; 7 positions agree with TRBD2. This CDR3 has 13 residues. CDR1 MNHEY and CDR2 SVGAGI come from the germline V gene. With V trimmed by 6 bases and J by 5 bases, 5 bases remained unmatched.

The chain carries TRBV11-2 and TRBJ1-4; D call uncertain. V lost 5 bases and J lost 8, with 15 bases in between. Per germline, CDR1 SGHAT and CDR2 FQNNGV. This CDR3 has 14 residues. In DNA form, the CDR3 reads TGTGCCAGCAGCCCCGGGGTTCTTCGGGAAAAACTGTTTTTT. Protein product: CASSPGVLREKLFF.

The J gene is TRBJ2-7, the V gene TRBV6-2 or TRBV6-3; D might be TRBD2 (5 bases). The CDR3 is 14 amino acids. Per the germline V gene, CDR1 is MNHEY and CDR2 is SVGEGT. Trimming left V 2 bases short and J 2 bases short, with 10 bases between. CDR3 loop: CASSYGLETYEQYV. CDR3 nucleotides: TGTGCCAGCAGTTACGGACTCGAAACCTACGAGCAGTACGTC.

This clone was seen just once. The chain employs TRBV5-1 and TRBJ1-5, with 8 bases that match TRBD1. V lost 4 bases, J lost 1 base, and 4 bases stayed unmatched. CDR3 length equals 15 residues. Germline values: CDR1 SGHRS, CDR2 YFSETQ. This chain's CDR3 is CASSAQGASNQPQHF. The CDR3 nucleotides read TGCGCCAGCAGCGCCCAGGGGGCCAGCAATCAGCCCCAGCATTTT.